The sequence of this TCR beta chain was determined in a study of blood T cell repertoires in COVID-19. The wider study: Samples came from the United States, Italy and Spain, spanning acute and convalescent COVID-19. The cDNA or gDNA used as material had been derived from T cells, B-cell-depleted T cells, or PBMCs.

Per the authors' pipeline: Estimation of nucleated cell counts was performed using reference gene primer amplification. Data came from immunoSEQ multiplex PCR; TCRdb stores just in-frame clones and leaves some out. The D gene and trimming were derived from the DNA, and the V and J assignments and clone size from that table. The sample lists under 75,000 clones, around 87% occurring once. V lost 0 bases to trimming and J lost 7 bases, with 4 bases between them. Germline CDR1 is SGHTA and CDR2 is FQGNSA. The CDR3 is 11 amino acids. This clone appeared once. V is TRBV7-2 and J is TRBJ2-7; D is ambiguous. The TCR originated in a man between 60 and 75 years old with active COVID-19. The sample consisted of peripheral blood. In nucleotides, the CDR3 is TGTGCCAGCAGCTTAGCGACAGAGCAGTACTTC. It encodes CASSLATEQYF.